This T cell receptor (beta chain) appears in the sequencing data of a study of cytomegalovirus exposure and HLA in healthy donors (TCRdb year 2017). Regarding the research as a whole: An earlier analysis of 550 to 700 of the donors reported roughly 270 Gb of sequence data and about 100 million unique TCR beta sequences from about 180 million T cells. An early release covering roughly 640 HLA-typed donors comprised about 320 gigabases of sequencing data and around 85 million unique TCR sequences. The genetic ancestry cluster associated with self-reported Caucasian donors included 70% to 85% of the approximately 400 genotyped donors. The study was designed to test whether signatures of past pathogen exposure could be identified by cataloging public T cell receptors. Using immunosequencing, the study profiled T cell repertoires from around 680 subjects and related those repertoires to cytomegalovirus serostatus. A separate validation cohort of about 110 different subjects was used in addition to the approximately 610-subject first cohort. To predict cytomegalovirus infection status, the study combined high-throughput TCR immunosequencing, statistical association of individual TCRs with disease status, and machine learning. To study patterns of TCR occurrence, a later analysis re-analyzed previously published TCR beta repertoires from around 670 donors and added high-resolution HLA genotyping. Rather than drawing on any new phenotypic data, the later analysis identified candidate immune exposures from TCR beta sequences and the way those sequences occurred across donors. To decide whether each TCR beta V gene segment behaved as functional or pseudogenic, an earlier analysis of some 570 of the donors relied on high-throughput TCR beta sequencing. Donor age, sex, ethnicity and CMV serostatus were compiled alongside the repertoire data. In a later genetic analysis, genome-wide SNP genotypes for about three fifths of the roughly 670 donors were used, and that subset was treated as a discovery cohort. All discovery cohort repertoires had been generated using a single sequencing platform. HLA typing included class I and class II loci at four-digit resolution. Typing coverage varied by locus: roughly 629-640 donors for A, B, C, DRB1 and DQB1; approximately 500 for DQA1; approximately 610 for DPA1; around 490 for DPB1. Because of strong linkage in the cohort, roughly five DR-DQ haplotypes were treated as single units for association and clustering. On average, about 240,000 unique TCR beta nucleotide sequences were sequenced per donor among roughly 430 genotyped donors of the cohort, with 15% to 20% of those sequences being non-productive.

Of note for this clone: Its antigen specificity is not known. No base qualities exist here, and no much larger clone lies one base off it.

The cohort comprised some 730 healthy bone marrow donors. Cohort members were all nominally healthy when sampled, although unrecorded immune exposures were likely present. The donor tested CMV seronegative, placing the donor among the 350 to 400 seronegative members of the cohort. A peripheral blood sample was collected from each donor, and TCR beta sequencing was performed on peripheral blood mononuclear cells. Genomic DNA extraction from the blood cell samples was performed with the Qiagen DNeasy Blood Extraction Kit. The method behind the library was the immunoSEQ multiplex PCR assay. The multiplex PCR relied on a mix of 60 forward primers for TCR Vbeta segments and 13 reverse primers for TCR Jbeta segments. The CDR3 region of rearranged TCR beta genes was amplified from genomic DNA by a multiplex PCR assay. On the Illumina HiSeq System, the amplified TCR beta libraries were sequenced as 87-base-pair reads. Under the source paper's analysis protocol: In a later analysis, 80 million or so unique TCR beta chains were counted across the 690 or so repertoires, and roughly 11 million of these chains were shared by at least two donors. To remove PCR and sequencing errors, raw reads were error-corrected and collapsed into unique sequences using a nearest-neighbor algorithm that merged closely related sequences. V, D and J gene segments were assigned by aligning CDR3 sequences to IMGT reference sequences. For a sequence to be retained, at least a six-nucleotide match to both a V gene segment and a J gene segment was required. A rearrangement was called productive if the CDR3 had no stop codons and remained in frame with V and J, and every other rearrangement was called non-productive. CDR3 was defined by IMGT convention, running from the second conserved V-encoded cysteine to the conserved J-encoded phenylalanine. The earlier analysis of 500 to 750 of the donors excluded any sequence lacking an unambiguous match to a single V gene segment. An earlier analysis of 587 of the donors classified V segments as functional when productive rearrangements were above 56.7% and as segregating when the standard deviation between donors was above 5%. A statistical classification framework was developed to diagnose cytomegalovirus status using the catalog of TCR beta chain sequences. In a later analysis, V and J genes were assigned by comparing TCR nucleotide sequences against IMGT/GENE-DB human TR gene sequences. The TCRdist pipeline was used in a later analysis to assign CDR3 sequences and most-parsimonious VDJ recombination scenarios. In a later analysis, each TCR beta chain was defined by its CDR3 amino acid sequence together with its V-gene family, and reads without a unique V-gene family were excluded. In a later analysis, a few hundred highly shared, low-generation-probability nucleotide sequences were removed to address suspected cross-contamination and a sequencing artifact. In a later analysis, a clonal expansion index was calculated for each public chain from normalized within-repertoire ranks of inferred template counts. Generation probabilities in a later analysis came from a VDJ recombination model fitted to out-of-frame rearrangements, and those results were checked against IGoR. In a later analysis, hypergeometric tests were used to score TCR-TCR, TCR-HLA and TCR-CMV co-occurrence, with a repertoire-size bias correction applied to TCR pairs. To estimate false discovery rates, a later analysis permuted the HLA or CMV assignments 20 times. In a later analysis, co-occurring TCRs were grouped with DBSCAN, and TCRdist sequence similarity was added when clustering was performed within HLA-allele-positive subsets. Repertoires with fewer than 30,000 or more than 120,000 public chains, plus five repertoires with anomalous nucleotide sharing, were excluded from co-occurrence clustering. Entries here come from immuneACCESS through TCRdb and include only in-frame sequences with V and J called. Some clones fail to appear in such tables; in the studies checked, an unresolved V gene covers under half of the shortfall, and the cause of the remainder is unknown. V, J and clone size are taken as reported in that table, and D and trimming were inferred from the DNA itself. The sample table lists about 180,000 clones, about four fifths of them with a count of one. Under 2% of the sample belongs to the ten largest clones.

CDR3 length: 15 amino acids, cysteine to phenylalanine. Kept here is only the CDR3 DNA, which spans 45 bases and is read in frame from base 1. From a lookup of the germline V gene, CDR1 and CDR2 are LGHNA and YNFKEQ. Trimming takes 0 bases from V and 0 bases from J, and the germline ends sit 6 bases apart. On the study overall, not on this receptor specifically: The classifier was reported to diagnose cytomegalovirus status with high specificity and sensitivity in both the original and validation cohorts. When HLA alleles, especially DR and DQ, strongly co-occurred, attributing TCR associations to individual alleles was difficult. In a later genetic analysis, a missense DCLRE1C variant was associated with V-gene and J-gene trimming of TCR beta chains, and the association was replicated in an independent cohort. Roughly uniform sequencing depth across donors was assumed in presence/absence analyses, although this assumption may not hold. In a later analysis, 16,951 TCR beta sequences were associated with specific HLA alleles at a false discovery rate of 0.05. In a later analysis, most CMV-associated TCR beta chains were found to appear HLA-restricted, with HLA associations seemingly driven largely by CMV exposure. Because some donors lacked HLA typing at each locus, the association tests relied only on the typed subset. The authors suggested that the approach could potentially be extended to other disease states and immunological phenotypes. Because counts were too low, some 17 rarely observed V segments, including chromosome 9 orphons, were left out of the earlier analysis of about 620 of the donors. Several of the top co-occurrence clusters appeared to be linked to parvovirus B19, influenza, CMV and Epstein-Barr virus, according to a later analysis. Across donors, most TCR sequences were observed very rarely, whereas some public TCRs were present in many individuals. In a later analysis, HLA-associated TCR beta chains were found to be more clonally expanded and to have lower generation probabilities than equally common non-associated chains. According to a later analysis, TCR association rates differed among HLA loci, with DRB1 alleles showing the most associated TCRs and HLA-C alleles showing the fewest. Three of the identified cytomegalovirus-associated TCR beta chains were confirmed in vitro to be specific for cytomegalovirus antigens. A further reported finding was that TCR beta sequences accurately predicted the HLA-A and HLA-B alleles for most subjects in the first cohort. The sequencing pipeline was judged likely to have produced a cluster of highly shared sequence variants as a technical artifact. In the study, some 160 TCR beta chains were listed as associated with cytomegalovirus. Correlated functional status among segregating V segments might reflect linkage disequilibrium, but an unknown experimental factor could not be ruled out. A later genetic analysis reported fewer N-insertions in productive TCRs among donors in an Asian-associated ancestry cluster than the roughly 620-donor mean. Because the 87-base-pair reads could not distinguish some IMGT-functional V segments, including TRBV6-2 and TRBV6-3, those segments were excluded. In this cohort, only TCR beta chains were sequenced, and detectable features were limited by the absence of alpha or paired-chain data. Immune exposure information for the cohort was limited to CMV serostatus. Broadly in line with IMGT annotations, most TCR beta V segments showed up in productive rearrangements about 87% or about 30% of the time in an earlier analysis of around 550 of the donors.

This clonotype originated in a woman in her twenties or thirties in good health and CMV-seronegative. Sequencing was carried out using PBMCs. The chain is assembled from TRBV4-2 and TRBJ1-3; the D gene cannot be named for sure. The CDR3 has the sequence CASSQDPHSGNTIYF. In nucleotides, the sequence is TGTGCCAGCAGCCAAGACCCCCACTCTGGAAACACCATATATTTT.